This TCR beta chain is drawn from a study of cytomegalovirus exposure and HLA in healthy donors. Study-wide results and limits: Reportedly, fewer N-insertions than the roughly 600-donor mean appeared in an Asian-associated ancestry cluster in a later analysis. Presence/absence results assume similar sequencing depth per donor, which may not hold.

Per germline, CDR1 LNHDA and CDR2 SQIVND (reference sequence). V was pared by 5 bases and J by 5 bases, with 13 bases of the junction left unmatched. CDR3 length: 17 amino acids. The study ran its PCR with 60 Vbeta and 13 Jbeta primers. The protocol was immunoSEQ multiplex PCR, while the TCRdb copy is restricted to in-frame clones and leaves out a portion. The table has roughly 110,000 clones, approximately 74% seen once; the top ten hold around 3.9%. Donors sampled were nominally healthy, though unrecorded immune exposures were likely. Note on this clone: The antigen is unknown.

J is TRBJ2-5 and V is TRBV19; TRBD1 matches 11 bases. The TCR originated in a woman between 35 and 50 years old in good health and CMV-seropositive. The sequencing sample was made of PBMCs. The CDR3 reads CASSSSVPGTGGETQYF. In nucleotides, the CDR3 is TGTGCCAGTAGTTCCTCGGTACCCGGGACAGGGGGGGAGACCCAGTACTTC.